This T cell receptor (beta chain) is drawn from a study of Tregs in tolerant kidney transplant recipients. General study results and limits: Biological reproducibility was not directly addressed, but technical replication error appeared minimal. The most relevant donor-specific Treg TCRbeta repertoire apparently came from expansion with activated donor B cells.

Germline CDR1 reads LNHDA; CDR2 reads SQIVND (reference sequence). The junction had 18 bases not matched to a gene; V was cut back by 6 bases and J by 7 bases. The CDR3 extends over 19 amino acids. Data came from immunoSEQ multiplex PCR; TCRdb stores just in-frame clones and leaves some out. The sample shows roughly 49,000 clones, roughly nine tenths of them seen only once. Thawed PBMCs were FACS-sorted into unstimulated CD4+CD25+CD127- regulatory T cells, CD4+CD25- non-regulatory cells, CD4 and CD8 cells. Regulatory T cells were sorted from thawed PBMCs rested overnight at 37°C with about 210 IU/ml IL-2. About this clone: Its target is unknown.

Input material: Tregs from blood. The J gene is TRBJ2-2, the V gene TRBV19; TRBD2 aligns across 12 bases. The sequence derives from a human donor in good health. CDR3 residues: CASRARLAGVGRTSGELFF. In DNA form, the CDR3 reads TGTGCCAGTAGGGCCCGACTAGCGGGAGTCGGGCGTACCAGCGGGGAGCTGTTTTTT.